This TCR beta chain was retrieved from a study of blood T cells in healthy people across ages. Points from the study as a whole: Investigators treated diversity estimates from one million T cells as underestimates. Long-lived and aged donors differed, with more naive CD4+ cells and higher diversity in the long-lived.

This clonotype was seen at least ten times. Its target is unknown. Alongside a J-beta primer mix, a sample-barcoded 5' primer served in a second PCR lasting roughly 7 to 12 cycles. Via MiXCR, TCRdb re-called the 5' RACE reads, giving one row per CDR3 protein. This sample has approximately 810,000 distinct CDR3 sequences, with less than 35% found just once. Germline V gene lookup returns CDR1 SQVTM and CDR2 ANQGSEA. Trimming cost V 7 bases and J 1 base, with 12 bases left between them. The CDR3 length is 13 residues. The study isolated at least 7 million PBMCs from each sample. A minimum of 5.5 micrograms of total RNA was extracted per sample.

The chain employs TRBV29-1 and TRBJ2-3, with D possibly being TRBD1 (5 bases). Material for sequencing was blood. The sequence was collected from a woman aged 80 or over in good health. The CDR3 DNA reads TGCAGCGGACACCAGGGCGGCACAGATACGCAGTATTTT. Translated, it gives CSGHQGGTDTQYF.